These T cell receptor beta chains were read from a single sample in a study of T cell clusters in autoimmune cytopenias. TCRdb reprocessed the multiplex PCR reads; each CDR3 protein has one entry and no DNA is given. This sample's clone table lists some 7,000 distinct CDR3 sequences. The material sequenced was peripheral blood. Receptors were obtained from a human donor with an autoimmune cytopenia or autoimmune hepatitis (not recorded which). Both conserved end residues are part of each CDR3. Each record gives: V gene, clone size, J gene, CDR3 protein. Clone size appears in some rows only: once, few, many, or a class for an expanded clone.

v_call: TRBV29-1
clone_size: medium-sized
j_call: TRBJ2-5
cdr3_aa: CSVERNRRETQYF

v_call: TRBV10-3
clone_size: NA
j_call: TRBJ1-4
cdr3_aa: CAISESGGTNEKLFF

v_call: TRBV27
clone_size: NA
j_call: TRBJ1-2
cdr3_aa: CASSYRSREKRGANYGYTF

v_call: TRBV10-1
clone_size: NA
j_call: TRBJ2-3
cdr3_aa: CASSDGGAPTQYF

v_call: TRBV6-6
clone_size: medium-sized
j_call: TRBJ1-1
cdr3_aa: CASSYPQNTEAFF

v_call: TRBV29-1
clone_size: medium-sized
j_call: TRBJ1-2
cdr3_aa: CSVEGSGAGYTF

v_call: TRBV18
clone_size: NA
j_call: TRBJ1-2
cdr3_aa: CASSLGQGRDGYTF

v_call: TRBV29-1
clone_size: medium-sized
j_call: TRBJ1-5
cdr3_aa: CSAHTGSNQPQHF

v_call: TRBV5-1
clone_size: NA
j_call: TRBJ2-3
cdr3_aa: CASSLAGVVTDTQYF

v_call: TRBV18
clone_size: NA
j_call: TRBJ1-2
cdr3_aa: CASSPPVGGPGGYYGYTF

v_call: TRBV7-9
clone_size: NA
j_call: TRBJ2-3
cdr3_aa: CASRRAEATDTQYF

v_call: TRBV6-1
clone_size: NA
j_call: TRBJ2-2
cdr3_aa: CASSEWGSQARELFF

v_call: TRBV28
clone_size: NA
j_call: TRBJ2-7
cdr3_aa: CASNPATGFYEQYF

v_call: TRBV6-1
clone_size: NA
j_call: TRBJ1-6
cdr3_aa: CASSPGRSYNSPLHF

v_call: TRBV27
clone_size: medium-sized
j_call: TRBJ2-7
cdr3_aa: CASSWDRGPYEQYF

v_call: TRBV30
clone_size: medium-sized
j_call: TRBJ1-2
cdr3_aa: CAWRVAGGDSNYGYTF

v_call: TRBV4-1
clone_size: NA
j_call: TRBJ2-1
cdr3_aa: CASSQLGTSGRSSYNEQFF

v_call: TRBV11-3
clone_size: NA
j_call: TRBJ1-5
cdr3_aa: CASSFLIRTLSNQPQHF

v_call: TRBV10-1
clone_size: NA
j_call: TRBJ2-7
cdr3_aa: CASSDGQGRSYEQYF

v_call: TRBV6-6
clone_size: NA
j_call: TRBJ1-3
cdr3_aa: CASRLGQGPGKTIYF

v_call: TRBV25-1
clone_size: NA
j_call: TRBJ1-6
cdr3_aa: CASIGQGVSPLHF

v_call: TRBV15
clone_size: medium-sized
j_call: TRBJ2-2
cdr3_aa: CATSGRDLWDTGELFF

v_call: TRBV5-1
clone_size: NA
j_call: TRBJ2-7
cdr3_aa: CASSLLQGDSVTYEQYF

v_call: TRBV11-2
clone_size: medium-sized
j_call: TRBJ2-7
cdr3_aa: CASSLDFKGEQYF

v_call: TRBV6-4
clone_size: NA
j_call: TRBJ1-2
cdr3_aa: CASSDDLGSPYGYTF

v_call: TRBV19
clone_size: NA
j_call: TRBJ1-2
cdr3_aa: CATSPLPGQGVGFYGYTF

v_call: TRBV29-1
clone_size: NA
j_call: TRBJ2-7
cdr3_aa: CSVEGTGGSYNEQFF

v_call: TRBV6-6
clone_size: medium-sized
j_call: TRBJ1-1
cdr3_aa: CASSKGGTENTEAFF

v_call: TRBV12-3/TRBV12-4
clone_size: NA
j_call: TRBJ2-7
cdr3_aa: CASSADLGYEQYF

v_call: TRBV7-2
clone_size: NA
j_call: TRBJ2-2
cdr3_aa: CASSLLRTNTGELFF

v_call: TRBV19
clone_size: NA
j_call: TRBJ1-2
cdr3_aa: CASSNPGQGFYGYTF

v_call: TRBV5-4
clone_size: NA
j_call: TRBJ2-7
cdr3_aa: CASSLDRGTYEQYF

v_call: TRBV6-5
clone_size: medium-sized
j_call: TRBJ1-6
cdr3_aa: CASSYSIVGSSYNSPLHF

v_call: TRBV10-3
clone_size: medium-sized
j_call: TRBJ2-3
cdr3_aa: CAIGQEGDTQYF

v_call: TRBV6-5
clone_size: medium-sized
j_call: TRBJ2-1
cdr3_aa: CASSYTAGASYNEQFF

v_call: TRBV4-2
clone_size: NA
j_call: TRBJ2-7
cdr3_aa: CASSPRQFSYEQYF

v_call: TRBV20-1
clone_size: medium-sized
j_call: TRBJ2-7
cdr3_aa: CSASAGTASYEQYF

v_call: TRBV6-1
clone_size: NA
j_call: TRBJ2-5
cdr3_aa: CASSEAARGGTQYF

v_call: TRBV25-1
clone_size: NA
j_call: TRBJ2-1
cdr3_aa: CASSESGSHWEFF

v_call: TRBV20-1
clone_size: NA
j_call: TRBJ2-5
cdr3_aa: CSARDGTGVLQTQYF

v_call: TRBV19
clone_size: NA
j_call: TRBJ2-5
cdr3_aa: CASSIDQGGPETQYF

v_call: TRBV12-3/TRBV12-4
clone_size: NA
j_call: TRBJ1-5
cdr3_aa: CASSLGTARDQPQHF

v_call: TRBV24-1
clone_size: NA
j_call: TRBJ2-5
cdr3_aa: CATSDTGTADQETQYF

v_call: TRBV27
clone_size: NA
j_call: TRBJ1-1
cdr3_aa: CASSTSDRGEWFAFF

v_call: TRBV12-3/TRBV12-4
clone_size: NA
j_call: TRBJ1-1
cdr3_aa: CASSLWAGNTEAFF

v_call: TRBV6-5
clone_size: NA
j_call: TRBJ1-5
cdr3_aa: CASRKGQGLNQPQHF